This is a list of T cell receptor beta chains from one sample in a study of Ad26.COV2.S vaccination and SARS-CoV-2 variants. The method was immunoSEQ multiplex PCR; TCRdb's version includes in-frame clones alone and lacks a portion of them. Here the sample spans hundreds of thousands of clones, 80% to 90% being singletons. The sample here was peripheral blood, taken in a trial of Ad26.COV2.S vaccine versus placebo. Receptors were obtained from a person aged 18-60 years who received the Ad26.COV2.S COVID-19 vaccine or a placebo. Both conserved end residues are part of each CDR3. Fields, in order: clone size, V gene, D gene, J gene, CDR3 DNA, CDR3 protein. The D gene is left open where the match is weak. Not every row has a clone size; where given, it reads once, few, many or a size class.

abundance: -
v_gene: TRBV9
d_gene: TRBD1
j_gene: TRBJ2-5
CDR3nt: TGTGCCAGCAGGGGGACAGGGGAAGAGACCCAGTACTTC
CDR3aa: CASRGTGEETQYF

abundance: -
v_gene: TRBV27
d_gene: -
j_gene: TRBJ2-5
CDR3nt: TGTGCCAGCAGTTTAAGGGGCCAAGAGACCCAGTACTTC
CDR3aa: CASSLRGQETQYF

abundance: once
v_gene: TRBV30
d_gene: -
j_gene: TRBJ1-5
CDR3nt: TGTGCCTGGAGCGCAGGGGTTTATCAGCCCCAGCATTTT
CDR3aa: CAWSAGVYQPQHF

abundance: -
v_gene: TRBV7-9
d_gene: TRBD1
j_gene: TRBJ1-4
CDR3nt: TGTGCCACGATCCGGGACAGCCATAATGAAAAACTGTTTTTT
CDR3aa: CATIRDSHNEKLFF

abundance: -
v_gene: TRBV5-8
d_gene: -
j_gene: TRBJ1-2
CDR3nt: TGTGCCAGCAGCTTGGTCGCGTATGGCTACACCTTC
CDR3aa: CASSLVAYGYTF

abundance: once
v_gene: TRBV7-2
d_gene: TRBD1
j_gene: TRBJ1-5
CDR3nt: TGTGCCAGCAGCCAATATCAGGGGGATCAGCCCCAGCATTTT
CDR3aa: CASSQYQGDQPQHF

abundance: -
v_gene: TRBV11-3
d_gene: TRBD2
j_gene: TRBJ2-5
CDR3nt: TGTGCCAGCAGCCCCGGGGTACTAGCGGGAGAAGAGACCCAGTACTTC
CDR3aa: CASSPGVLAGEETQYF

abundance: -
v_gene: TRBV29-1
d_gene: -
j_gene: TRBJ2-1
CDR3nt: TGCAGCGTTCTACCCGTACGTACGGGCAATGAGCAGTTCTTC
CDR3aa: CSVLPVRTGNEQFF

abundance: -
v_gene: TRBV10-3
d_gene: -
j_gene: TRBJ2-3
CDR3nt: TGTGCCATCAGTGAGTCGGTGACTAAAGATACGCAGTATTTT
CDR3aa: CAISESVTKDTQYF

abundance: -
v_gene: TRBV5-5
d_gene: -
j_gene: TRBJ2-2
CDR3nt: TGTGCCAGCAGCTTGGCGCCGTTGTTCACCGGGGAGCTGTTTTTT
CDR3aa: CASSLAPLFTGELFF

abundance: -
v_gene: TRBV12-5
d_gene: -
j_gene: TRBJ1-6
CDR3nt: TGTGCTAGTGGTTTCAGAAGCAGGGCTTCACCCCTCCACTTT
CDR3aa: CASGFRSRASPLHF

abundance: -
v_gene: TRBV18
d_gene: -
j_gene: TRBJ2-1
CDR3nt: TGTGCCAGCTCACCTTATCAGGACAATGAGCAGTTCTTC
CDR3aa: CASSPYQDNEQFF

abundance: -
v_gene: TRBV5-1
d_gene: -
j_gene: TRBJ2-3
CDR3nt: TGCGCCAGCAGCTCCCAGACCAGAGATACGCAGTATTTT
CDR3aa: CASSSQTRDTQYF

abundance: -
v_gene: TRBV11-2
d_gene: -
j_gene: TRBJ2-1
CDR3nt: TGTGCCACCCAAGCCAACGGGGGCTACAATGAGCAGTTCTTC
CDR3aa: CATQANGGYNEQFF

abundance: -
v_gene: TRBV7-9
d_gene: TRBD2
j_gene: TRBJ2-3
CDR3nt: TGTGCCAGCAGCTCGACTAGCGGGACGTCCTACACAGATACGCAGTATTTT
CDR3aa: CASSSTSGTSYTDTQYF

abundance: -
v_gene: TRBV7-8
d_gene: -
j_gene: TRBJ2-1
CDR3nt: TGTGCCAGCAGCACCCCTAGGGTAGGGAAACACAATGAGCAGTTCTTC
CDR3aa: CASSTPRVGKHNEQFF

abundance: -
v_gene: TRBV4-2
d_gene: -
j_gene: TRBJ2-5
CDR3nt: TGTGCCAGCAGCCAAGATCCCGGAAAAGAGACCCAGTACTTC
CDR3aa: CASSQDPGKETQYF

abundance: few
v_gene: TRBV4-2
d_gene: -
j_gene: TRBJ1-4
CDR3nt: TGTGCCAGCAGCCAAGAGTACCTTACAACTAATGAAAAACTGTTTTTT
CDR3aa: CASSQEYLTTNEKLFF

abundance: -
v_gene: TRBV12-3/TRBV12-4
d_gene: -
j_gene: TRBJ1-1
CDR3nt: TGTGCCAGCAGTTTACGGTACACTGAAGCTTTCTTT
CDR3aa: CASSLRYTEAFF

abundance: -
v_gene: TRBV18
d_gene: -
j_gene: TRBJ2-3
CDR3nt: TGTGCCAGCTCACCTGGGGCTAGCGGCACAGATACGCAGTATTTT
CDR3aa: CASSPGASGTDTQYF

abundance: -
v_gene: TRBV11-3
d_gene: TRBD2
j_gene: TRBJ2-3
CDR3nt: TGTGCCAGCAGCCCCGGACTAGCGGAGCAGTATTTT
CDR3aa: CASSPGLAEQYF

abundance: few
v_gene: TRBV6-5
d_gene: -
j_gene: TRBJ2-7
CDR3nt: TGTGCCAGCGAGGACGGCCAGTCCTACGAGCAGTACTTC
CDR3aa: CASEDGQSYEQYF

abundance: -
v_gene: TRBV2
d_gene: -
j_gene: TRBJ2-1
CDR3nt: TGTGCCAGCAGTGGGGACAGCGGGTACAATGAGCAGTTCTTC
CDR3aa: CASSGDSGYNEQFF

abundance: -
v_gene: TRBV5-6
d_gene: -
j_gene: TRBJ1-2
CDR3nt: TGTGCCAGCAGCTGGGGCACCTTGGCAGACTACACCTTC
CDR3aa: CASSWGTLADYTF

abundance: once
v_gene: TRBV4-3
d_gene: -
j_gene: TRBJ2-3
CDR3nt: TGCGCCAGCAGCCAAGATCTAGCGGTGTGGCGCCCCGGGGGCCCAGATACGCAGTATTTT
CDR3aa: CASSQDLAVWRPGGPDTQYF

abundance: -
v_gene: TRBV5-4
d_gene: TRBD1
j_gene: TRBJ1-1
CDR3nt: TGTGCCAGCAGCTCCTATACAGGGGGGTACACTGAAGCTTTCTTT
CDR3aa: CASSSYTGGYTEAFF